This T cell receptor (beta chain) emerged from a study of tissue T cells after allogeneic stem cell transplantation. Broader study findings: Motif-based clustering found tissue-specific repertoire signatures shared across patients, though few clones were shared. Anatomically similar tissues had similar TCR repertoires within each patient. This small cohort was clinically heterogeneous, and sampling depth was a limitation.

Notes on this clone: Antigen specificity is unknown. Here the gene names and germline are mouse. The sequence runs out 1 residue before the end of the CDR3; the remainder is reconstructed from the germline J gene.

Measured with immunoSEQ multiplex PCR; TCRdb has only the in-frame clones, and not every one. In the table there are more than 45,000 clones, 73% of which are singletons. V was clipped by 1 base and J by 5 bases, with 2 bases between them. The CDR3 length is 11 residues. CDR1 and CDR2 from the germline V gene are FNHDT and SITEND (reference sequence). The sample consisted of sorted cells pooled from one or two spleens. J is TRBJ2-3 and V is TRBV19; D remains ambiguous. The TCR was taken from a pool of C57BL/6 mice in good health. The DNA read from the CDR3 is TGTGCCAGCAGTATAAAAGAAACGCTGTAT. Protein sequence: CASSIKETLY. The entire CDR3 reads CASSIKETLYF.